These 21 T cell receptor beta chains share one sample of origin, sequenced in a study of T-cell reconstitution after alpha-beta-depleted transplantation in children. As it was prepared, the TCRbeta library received unique molecular identifiers. TCRdb fed the PCR reads into MiXCR, producing one record per CDR3 protein. This sample has hundreds of thousands of distinct CDR3 sequences, with about 12% found just once. The source material was PBMCs, sampled before TCRalphabeta/CD19-depleted stem cell transplant. These receptors were collected from a girl aged 2 to 10 with congenital amegakaryocytic thrombocytopenia, due to receive a stem cell transplant.

This clonotype was observed many times. This chain joins TRBV20-1 and TRBJ1-1, with D unresolved. Per germline, CDR1 DFQATT and CDR2 SNEGSKA (reference sequence). The ends were cut back, 0 bases at V and 1 base at J, with 9 bases in the middle. The length of the CDR3 is 14 residues. CDR3 sequence: CSARDWMANTEAFF. The CDR3 nucleotides are TGCAGTGCTAGAGATTGGATGGCGAACACTGAAGCTTTCTTT.

Many counts were recorded for this clonotype. V gene TRBV3-1 combines with J gene TRBJ2-3; 15 bases line up with TRBD2. The CDR3 runs 19 residues. V gave up 1 base and J gave up 1 base; unmatched junction bases: 6. Germline lookup yields CDR1 LGHDT and CDR2 YNNKEL (reference sequence). Here the CDR3 reads CASSQAQGTSGRRTDTQYF. The CDR3 nucleotides read TGTGCCAGCAGCCAAGCTCAAGGGACTAGCGGGAGGCGCACAGATACGCAGTATTTT.

This clonotype was seen many times. V is TRBV5-1 and J is TRBJ2-1; 7 bases line up with TRBD2. This CDR3 spans 15 amino acids. In germline, CDR1 is SGHRS, CDR2 YFSETQ. After removal of 4 bases from V and 6 bases from J, the junction contained 10 bases not matched to a gene. The CDR3 loop reads CASSEAGTVPNEQFF. CDR3 nucleotides: TGCGCCAGCAGCGAAGCGGGAACGGTACCCAATGAGCAGTTCTTC.

This clonotype came up many times. The chain recombines TRBV5-1 with TRBJ1-3; 7 bases agree with TRBD1. Germline loops: CDR1 SGHRS, CDR2 YFSETQ. The CDR3 has 16 residues. After removal of 1 base from V and 3 bases from J, the junction contained 7 bases not matched to a gene. CDR3 in DNA: TGCGCCAGCAGCTTGCGTGGCGGGACAGATGGAAACACCATATATTTT. The encoded protein is CASSLRGGTDGNTIYF.

This clonotype was observed a few times. The chain has TRBV3-1 and TRBJ2-1, with 10 positions matching TRBD2. J was trimmed by 9 bases and V by 1 base; bases with no gene match: 9. CDR1 and CDR2 from the germline V gene are LGHDT and YNNKEL (reference sequence). The CDR3 sequence is 16 residues long. The CDR3 DNA reads TGTGCCAGCAGCCAAGTCTCTAGCGGGAGAGTCGGTGAGCAGTTCTTC. It specifies CASSQVSSGRVGEQFF.

In its sample, this clonotype was seen many times. V usage is TRBV5-1 and J usage is TRBJ2-1, with 10 bases that match TRBD2. The CDR3 loop spans 15 amino acids. V gave up 0 bases and J gave up 7 bases; unmatched junction bases: 4. The germline V gene encodes CDR1 SGHRS and CDR2 YFSETQ. CDR3 sequence: CASSLDLAGENEQFF. CDR3 DNA sequence: TGCGCCAGCAGCTTGGATCTAGCGGGAGAGAATGAGCAGTTCTTC.

This clonotype was counted between two and nine times. V and J are TRBV5-1 and TRBJ1-1, with a tentative D call TRBD1 (6 bases). In germline, CDR1 is SGHRS, CDR2 YFSETQ. V dropped 5 bases and J dropped 5 bases, with 13 bases sitting between them. The CDR3 runs to 13 residues. The CDR3 loop is CASRTQGRTEAFF. As DNA, the CDR3 is TGCGCCAGCAGGACTCAGGGGAGGACTGAAGCTTTCTTT.

This clonotype was detected ten times or more. The rearrangement joins TRBV15 to TRBJ2-1, with 10 positions matching TRBD2. In germline, CDR1 is LNHNV, CDR2 YYDKDF (reference sequence). Unmatched junction bases numbered 10, after V lost 10 bases and J lost 7 bases. CDR3 size: 14 residues. The CDR3 is CAIEAGGLSNEQFF. As DNA, the CDR3 is TGTGCCATCGAAGCGGGAGGGCTTTCAAATGAGCAGTTCTTC.

The CDR3 region is CASSQEASGSEDEQFF. DNA for the CDR3: TGCGCCAGCAGCCAAGAGGCTAGCGGGAGTGAGGATGAGCAGTTCTTC. The V and J genes are TRBV4-1 and TRBJ2-1; 10 bases match TRBD2. Germline-derived CDR1 and CDR2 are MGHRA and YSYEKL. CDR3 length equals 16 residues. After removal of 0 bases from V and 8 bases from J, the junction contained 7 bases not matched to a gene.

The chain has TRBV5-5 and TRBJ1-6; D gene unclear. Trimming took off 4 bases at V and 5 bases at J, with 13 bases between the two ends. The CDR3 extends over 15 amino acids. Germline V gives CDR1 SGHKS, CDR2 YYEKEE (reference sequence). In nucleotides, the CDR3 is TGTGCCAGCAGCCTGCAGGAGTGGAATAATTCACCCCTCCACTTT. Amino acid sequence: CASSLQEWNNSPLHF.

The rearrangement uses TRBV3-1 and TRBJ2-3; TRBD2 matches 8 bases. After removal of 4 bases from V and 2 bases from J, the junction contained 8 bases not matched to a gene. CDR3 length: 16 residues. CDR1 is LGHDT and CDR2 is YNNKEL in the germline V gene (reference sequence). The CDR3 DNA reads as TGTGCCAGCAGCCGATCGGCGGGAGGATACACAGATACGCAGTATTTT. This codes for CASSRSAGGYTDTQYF.

The CDR3 DNA follows: TGTGCCAGCAATCACCGGCCAGGGCGCGGTAGTGAAGCTTTCTTT. It is translated as CASNHRPGRGSEAFF. The V call is TRBV12-3 or TRBV12-4, the J call TRBJ1-1; possibly TRBD1 for D (5 bases). V lost 7 bases to trimming and J lost 7 bases, with 22 bases between them. This CDR3 region has 15 residues.

This clonotype was counted many times. This rearrangement joins TRBV12-3 or TRBV12-4 to TRBJ2-2; 8 bases map to TRBD1. With 6 bases clipped from V and 4 bases from J, the junction kept 10 bases outside the gene matches. The CDR3 runs 16 residues. CDR3 region: CASSRFTTGGTGELFF. The CDR3 DNA reads as TGTGCCAGCAGCCGATTCACCACAGGGGGCACCGGGGAGCTGTTTTTT.

This clonotype turned up a few times. V is TRBV7-8 and J is TRBJ1-6; D unclear. Trimming left V 4 bases short and J 0 bases short, with 10 bases between. Germline CDR1 is SGHVS and CDR2 is FQNEAQ. There are 16 residues in the CDR3. The CDR3 loop reads CASSSPSLSYNSPLHF. As DNA, the CDR3 is TGTGCCAGCAGCTCCCCCAGCCTCTCCTATAATTCACCCCTCCACTTT.

On this clonotype: One junction end disagrees with the germline gene, perhaps due to a read error. The chain has TRBV12-3 or TRBV12-4 and TRBJ2-1; 11 nucleotides align to TRBD2. This CDR3 has 15 amino acids. In DNA, the CDR3 is TGTGCCAGCAGCCTCGGGACTAGCGGTAACAATGAGCATTTCTTC. This gives the protein CASSLGTSGNNEHFF.

This clonotype was found many times. The chain has TRBV7-2 and TRBJ1-1; weak D call: TRBD1 (6 bases). Per the germline V gene, CDR1 is SGHTA and CDR2 is FQGNSA. There are 14 residues in the CDR3. The germline V and J ends were trimmed by 5 bases and 5 bases, with 15 bases remaining between them. The CDR3: CASSPEGTTTEAFF. The CDR3 DNA sequence: TGTGCCAGCAGCCCCGAAGGGACAACAACTGAAGCTTTCTTT.

The genes are TRBV24-1 and TRBJ2-7; D remains unclear. The CDR3 consists of 14 residues. Germline V gene sequence: CDR1 KGHDR, CDR2 SFDVKD. Trimming left V 6 bases short and J 5 bases short, with 16 bases between. The CDR3 protein is CATSHGTERNEQYF. CDR3 in DNA: TGTGCCACCAGTCATGGCACGGAGCGTAACGAGCAGTACTTC.

The chain is built from TRBV14 and TRBJ2-1; D gene uncertain. V was cut by 4 bases and J by 9 bases, with 10 bases left in between. This CDR3 region has 12 residues. CDR1 SGHDN and CDR2 FVKESK come from the germline V gene. CDR3 coding DNA: TGTGCCAGCAGCCGCGGCTATCGTGAGCAGTTCTTC. It yields the protein CASSRGYREQFF.

The rearrangement joins TRBV11-3 to TRBJ2-2; tentative D call: TRBD2 (6 bases). The CDR3 runs to 15 residues. Deletions cut 2 bases from V and 7 bases from J, with 14 bases between. Germline CDR1 SGHNT, CDR2 YENEEA. The CDR3 spells CASSLSGGSNGELFF. DNA for the CDR3: TGTGCCAGCAGCTTATCCGGAGGGTCAAACGGGGAGCTGTTTTTT.

This clonotype has at least ten counts. Written as DNA, the CDR3 is TGTGCCAGCAGCTTAGACCCTGGGGGGAGTGGGGATGAGCAGTTCTTC. It is translated as CASSLDPGGSGDEQFF. The rearrangement links TRBV7-6 to TRBJ2-1, with D tentatively TRBD2 (6 bases). The V end was cut by 1 base, the J end by 8 bases, with 18 bases between. The CDR3 sequence is 16 residues long. In germline, CDR1 is SGHVS, CDR2 FNYEAQ.

The chain employs TRBV7-6 and TRBJ2-7; D may be TRBD2 (5 bases). Germline assignment: CDR1 SGHVS and CDR2 FNYEAQ. CDR3 length equals 13 residues. The V end lost 5 bases, the J end lost 4 bases, and 12 bases lay between the germline ends. In DNA form, the CDR3 reads TGTGCCAGCAGCCCAATAGCGATGTACGAGCAGTACTTC. Residues: CASSPIAMYEQYF.